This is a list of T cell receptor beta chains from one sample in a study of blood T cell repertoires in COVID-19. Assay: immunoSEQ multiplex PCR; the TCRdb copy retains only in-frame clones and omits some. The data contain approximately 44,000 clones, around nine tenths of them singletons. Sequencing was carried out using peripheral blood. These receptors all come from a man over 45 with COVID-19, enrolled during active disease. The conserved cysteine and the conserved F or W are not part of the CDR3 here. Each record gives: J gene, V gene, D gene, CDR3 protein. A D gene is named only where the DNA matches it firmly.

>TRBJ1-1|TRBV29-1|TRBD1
SAGGTEAF
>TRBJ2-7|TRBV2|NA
ASSDPQGNYEQY
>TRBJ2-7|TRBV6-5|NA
ATHRDPSLGEQY
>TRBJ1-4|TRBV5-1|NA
ASSLGTRDTFTGNEKLF
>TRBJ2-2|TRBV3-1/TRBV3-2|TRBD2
ASRPWGRTSGRVTGELF
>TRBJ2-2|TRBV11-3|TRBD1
ASKGQGASGELF
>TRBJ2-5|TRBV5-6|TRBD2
ASSLVPYTSGRSQTQY
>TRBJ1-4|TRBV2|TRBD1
ASMDWDRGSEKLF
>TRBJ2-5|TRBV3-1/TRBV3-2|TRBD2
ASSQSSGRALETQY
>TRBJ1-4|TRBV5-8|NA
ASSFYSGGWNEKLF
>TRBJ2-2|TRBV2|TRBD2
ATPGGTGELF
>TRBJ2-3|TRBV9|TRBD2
ASSVTSGSTDTQY
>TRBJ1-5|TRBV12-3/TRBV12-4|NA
ASSGGGNQPQH
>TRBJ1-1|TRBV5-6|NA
ASSFLDREHTEAF
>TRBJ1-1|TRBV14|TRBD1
ASSQDPDRAEAF
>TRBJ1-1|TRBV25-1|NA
ASSPLNVGGSEAF
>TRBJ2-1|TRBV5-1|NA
ASRRGQLSSYNEQF
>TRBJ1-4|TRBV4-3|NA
ASSREPQVPNEKLF
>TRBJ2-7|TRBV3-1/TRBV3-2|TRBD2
ASSQEGLAGYEQY
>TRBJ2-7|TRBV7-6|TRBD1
ASSLNGGDSYYEQY
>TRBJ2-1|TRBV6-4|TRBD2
ASSDGLAGVGEQF
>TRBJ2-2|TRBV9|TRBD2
ASSPRLAGANTGELF
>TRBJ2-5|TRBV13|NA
ASSLAQQETQY
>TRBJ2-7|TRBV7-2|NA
ASSLELISYEQY
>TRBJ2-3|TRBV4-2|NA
ASSQVLAAKVDTQY
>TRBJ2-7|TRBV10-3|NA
AISEGRTMDEQY
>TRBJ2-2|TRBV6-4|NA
ASSDSGAEPATGELF
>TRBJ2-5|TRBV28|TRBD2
ASKEAGGRETQY
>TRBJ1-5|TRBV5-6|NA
ASSLGQGLNQPQH
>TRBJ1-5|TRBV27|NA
ASSQWDMNQPQH
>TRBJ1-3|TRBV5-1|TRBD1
ASSLTGGAPGNTIY
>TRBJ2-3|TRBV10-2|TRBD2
ASTGGLAGTDTQY
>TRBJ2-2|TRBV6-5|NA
ASSYGLTNTGELF
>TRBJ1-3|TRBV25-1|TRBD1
ASSDSGTGAGNTIY
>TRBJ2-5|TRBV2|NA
ASTQGTSGETQY
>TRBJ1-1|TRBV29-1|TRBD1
SSGAGTGEAF
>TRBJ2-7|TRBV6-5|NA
ASSFGTAAYEQY
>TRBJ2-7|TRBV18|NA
ASSRLLYEQY
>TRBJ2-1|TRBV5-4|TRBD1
ASSLPKTGPNNEQF
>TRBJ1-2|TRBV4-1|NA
ASSQDGGASYGYT
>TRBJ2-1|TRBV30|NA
AWSDNRDHEQF
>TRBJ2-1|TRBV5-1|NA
ASRAPGSIYNEQF
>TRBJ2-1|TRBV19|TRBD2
ASSPRTSGRRNEQF
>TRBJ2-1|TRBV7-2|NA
ASSLGAHFPHYNEQF
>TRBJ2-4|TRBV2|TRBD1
ASSEGAGGFSSAKNIQY
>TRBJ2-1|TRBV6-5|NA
ASSYLASSYNEQF
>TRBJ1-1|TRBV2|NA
ASSVLGANWEAF
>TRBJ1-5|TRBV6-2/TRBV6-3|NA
ASSYSPSSNQPQH
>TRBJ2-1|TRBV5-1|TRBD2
ASSLLAGAKDEQF
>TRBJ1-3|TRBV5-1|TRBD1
ASSRDRGNTIY
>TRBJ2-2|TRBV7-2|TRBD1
ASSATGVGELF
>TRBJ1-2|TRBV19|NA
ASSIRKGNYGYT